These 9 T cell receptor beta chains were all obtained from the same sample, sequenced in a study of human T cells and chemical hapten exposure. Time point described: patch test 3, about 24 weeks after DPC sensitization. Specified treatment: therapeutic diphenylcyclopropenone sensitization with weekly scalp DPC. TCRdb reanalysed the RACE reads using MiXCR and keeps one entry per CDR3 protein. The sample consists of about 76,000 distinct CDR3 sequences, 10% to 15% of them appearing once. Specimen: whole blood, collected in connection with sensitization to the hapten diphenylcyclopropenone (DPC). The receptors were gathered from a woman aged 45 to 65 with alopecia areata. Some clones in this sample may be carry-over from other donors' samples.

This sequence joins TRBV20-1 and TRBJ1-1, with D maybe TRBD1 (5 bases). Germline-derived CDR1 and CDR2 are DFQATT and SNEGSKA (reference sequence). Trimming removed 6 bases at V and 1 base at J, with 12 bases between. The CDR3 runs to 13 residues. The CDR3 protein is CSAHRSANTEAFF. The CDR3 DNA follows: TGCAGTGCCCACAGGTCCGCGAACACTGAAGCTTTCTTT.

This clonotype was recorded many times. The chain is built from TRBV2 and TRBJ2-5; 9 positions match TRBD2. The ends lost 8 bases at V and 0 bases at J; junction bases unmatched: 7. In germline, CDR1 is SNHLY, CDR2 FYNNEI. The CDR3 consists of 15 residues. CDR3 coding DNA: TGTGCCAGCTTCTTGCGGGAGGGCTACCAAGAGACCCAGTACTTC. Translation gives CASFLREGYQETQYF.

This clonotype came up a few times. J is TRBJ2-6 and V is TRBV7-3, with D possibly matching TRBD2 (6 bases). The CDR3 is 16 residues long. V lost 1 base to trimming and J lost 3 bases, with 10 bases between them. Germline lookup yields CDR1 SGHTA and CDR2 FQGTGA. The CDR3 nucleotides are TGTGCCAGCAGCTTAAACGGGAGAGTTGGGGCCAACGTCCTGACTTTC. Translation: CASSLNGRVGANVLTF. The whole variable domain, filled in from reference TRBV7-3 and TRBJ2-6, reads GAGVSQTPSNKVTEKGKYVELRCDPISGHTALYWYRQSLGQGPEFLIYFQGTGAADDSGLPNDRFFAVRPEGSVSTLKIQRTERGDSAVYLCASSLNGRVGANVLTFGAGSRLTVL.

This clonotype was seen at least ten times. J is TRBJ2-7 and V is TRBV3-1, with TRBD2 matching 10 bases. V dropped 4 bases and J dropped 3; count of bases not matched to a gene: 9. There are 16 residues in the CDR3. CDR1 LGHDT and CDR2 YNNKEL come from the germline V gene (reference sequence). CDR3: CASSPSSGRALYEQYF. CDR3 coding DNA: TGTGCCAGCAGCCCTTCAAGCGGGAGGGCCCTCTACGAGCAGTACTTC.

The chain combines TRBV2 with TRBJ1-6, with 7 bases aligning to TRBD1. After removal of 6 bases from V and 5 bases from J, the junction contained 10 bases not matched to a gene. The V gene's germline CDR1 is SNHLY and CDR2 FYNNEI. The CDR3 covers 16 residues. CDR3 in DNA: TGTGCCAGCAGAACAGGGGCCGGGGGAAATAATTCACCCCTCCACTTT. It is translated as CASRTGAGGNNSPLHF.

A word on this clonotype: This may be a read error, as it is one base from a much larger clone. This chain connects TRBV3-1 to TRBJ2-3, with 8 bases that match TRBD2. The CDR3 consists of 16 residues. Germline V CDR1 and CDR2: LGHDT, YNNKEL (reference sequence). The CDR3 sequence is CTSSLLSGSGPDTQYF. Here the CDR3 DNA reads TGTACCAGCAGCCTCCTCAGCGGGAGTGGCCCAGATACGCAGTATTTT.

As regards this clonotype: Its ends do not fully match the called genes, so a read error is possible. This chain uses TRBV27 with TRBJ1-1, with 9 nucleotides matching TRBD1. The CDR3 length is 14 residues. CDR1 is MNHEY, CDR2 SMNVEV, per germline (reference sequence). Written as DNA, the CDR3 is TGTGCCAGCTCGGGACAGGGAATGAACACTAAAGCTTTCTTT. It specifies CASSGQGMNTKAFF.

This clonotype has just a few counts. The chain carries TRBV11-3 and TRBJ2-2; D unclear. The CDR3 is 13 amino acids. Germline CDR1 is SGHNT and CDR2 is YENEEA. The germline V and J ends were trimmed by 0 bases and 8 bases, with 7 bases remaining between them. The CDR3 DNA is TGTGCCAGCAGCTTAGACCCACCAGGGGAGCTGTTTTTT. Amino acids: CASSLDPPGELFF.

This clonotype was recorded many times. The rearrangement links TRBV29-1 to TRBJ2-7, with D perhaps being TRBD1 or TRBD2 (5 bases each). The CDR3 loop spans 15 amino acids. V lost 6 bases and J 7 bases, leaving 25 bases between the germline ends. CDR1 is SQVTM, CDR2 ANQGSEA, per germline. CDR3 residues: CSVSHAGAHLGEQYF. The CDR3, as DNA: TGCAGCGTGTCCCACGCCGGGGCTCACCTCGGTGAGCAGTACTTC.